The source of this TCR beta chain is a study of T cell repertoires in cytomegalovirus infection. The overall study: Matching HLA type and CMV infection were both indicated by public TCR beta signatures. Study-level findings and limits: The response measured ex vivo was dominated by TCR beta clonotypes (HLA-C-restricted and CMV-specific). Based on cumulative public TCR beta family frequency, carriers of CMV plus the relevant HLA were identified.

The V gene's germline CDR1 is MDHEN and CDR2 SYDVKM. This CDR3 has 17 residues. V was trimmed by 5 bases and J by 0 bases, leaving 17 bases between them. This clonotype was picked up many times. Its antigen is not identified. TCRdb re-analysed the reads in MiXCR, keeping a single row per CDR3 protein. The table includes 55,000 to 85,000 distinct CDR3 sequences, around 3.8% detected once. The V call is TRBV28, the J call TRBJ2-4; D remains unclear. The sequenced sample consisted of PBMCs. The TCR was taken from a human donor in good health (CMV status not recorded). Some clones in this sample may be carry-over from other donors' samples. CDR3 bases: TGTGCCAGCAGTAACCCCCTCCAATCACTAGCCAAAAACATTCAGTACTTC. Its protein is CASSNPLQSLAKNIQYF. The variable domain in full, completed from reference TRBV28 and TRBJ2-4, reads DVKVTQSSRYLVKRTGEKVFLECVQDMDHENMFWYRQDPGLGLRLIYFSYDVKMKEKGDIPEGYSVSREKKERFSLILESASTNQTSMYLCASSNPLQSLAKNIQYFGAGTRLSVL.